Listed here are 24 T cell receptor beta chains from one sample, sequenced in a study of T cell responses to AZD1222 COVID-19 vaccine. Repertoires were generated with immunoSEQ multiplex PCR, while TCRdb's copy carries only in-frame clones and drops some. The sample lists roughly 120,000 clones, approximately 85% occurring once. Sequencing was performed on peripheral blood, taken on day 0 of MenACWY control vaccination. The receptors originated from an adult in good health.

J is TRBJ1-3 and V is TRBV10-1; tentatively, D is TRBD1 (5 bases). Germline loops: CDR1 WNHNN, CDR2 SYGVQD (reference sequence). The CDR3 has 18 amino acids. V was pared by 7 bases and J by 4 bases, with 26 bases between. The CDR3 DNA reads TGCGCCAGCAAGGAAGGTGCCAGGGAGTCACTAAGAGGAAACACCATATATTTT. It translates to CASKEGARESLRGNTIYF.

The J gene is TRBJ2-3, the V gene TRBV28; TRBD1 might be the D (6 bases). This CDR3 region has 13 residues. From germline, CDR1 is MDHEN and CDR2 SYDVKM. Trimming shortened V by 8 bases and J by 4 bases, and 13 bases separated the two germline ends. The CDR3 loop is CASQQGTADTQYF. The CDR3 bases are TGTGCCAGCCAACAGGGAACCGCAGATACGCAGTATTTT.

The genes are TRBV27 and TRBJ1-1, with 9 positions matching TRBD1. Germline CDR1 is MNHEY and CDR2 is SMNVEV (reference sequence). The trim removed 7 bases at V and 6 bases at J, leaving 15 bases unmatched. The CDR3 length is 16 residues. CDR3 sequence (DNA): TGTGCCAGCACTCGGAACCGGGACAGGGTAAGCTCTGAAGCTTTCTTT. Its translation is CASTRNRDRVSSEAFF.

This sequence joins TRBV6-2 or TRBV6-3 and TRBJ2-7; D perhaps matches TRBD2 (5 bases). Trimming took 6 bases from V and 10 from J, leaving 13 bases between them. Germline loops: CDR1 MNHEY, CDR2 SVGEGT. This CDR3 is built from 11 residues. This CDR3 reads CASSLGLDQYF. CDR3 bases: TGTGCCAGCAGCCTCGGACTTGACCAGTACTTC.

The rearrangement uses TRBV6-2 or TRBV6-3 and TRBJ1-2, with 8 bases that match TRBD1. The junction had 8 bases not matched to a gene; V was cut back by 5 bases and J by 3 bases. CDR1 MNHEY and CDR2 SVGEGT come from the germline V gene. The length of the CDR3 is 15 residues. The CDR3 loop reads CASSREDRVYYGYTF. DNA of the CDR3: TGTGCCAGCAGTCGGGAGGACAGGGTCTACTATGGCTACACCTTC.

CDR3 coding DNA: TGCGCCAGCAGCCAACCTGGGAGCGGGGCGAACACCGGGGAGCTGTTTTTT. It specifies CASSQPGSGANTGELFF. The gene calls are TRBV4-3 and TRBJ2-2; 7 positions agree with TRBD2. J gave up 0 bases and V 2 bases, and 6 bases lay outside the gene matches. This CDR3 is built from 17 residues. Germline values: CDR1 LGHNA, CDR2 YSLEER.

The V call is TRBV19, the J call TRBJ2-5; weak D call: TRBD1 (6 bases). With 4 bases removed from V and 5 bases from J, the gap between germline ends came to 17 bases. The germline V gene has CDR1 LNHDA and CDR2 SQIVND (reference sequence). The CDR3 runs to 15 residues. The CDR3 DNA sequence: TGTGCCAGTAGTAAGAGACAGGCGCTACGGGAGACCCAGTACTTC. This sequence encodes CASSKRQALRETQYF.

This chain uses TRBV19 with TRBJ1-2; D is perhaps TRBD1 (5 bases). CDR3 length equals 13 residues. Germline CDR1 is LNHDA and CDR2 is SQIVND (reference sequence). Trimming removed 1 base from V and 4 bases from J, with 7 bases in between. Here the CDR3 reads CASSIVDSYGYTF. In nucleotides, the CDR3 is TGTGCCAGTAGTATAGTCGACAGCTATGGCTACACCTTC.

The genes are TRBV29-1 and TRBJ1-2; a possible D gene is TRBD1 (6 bases). This CDR3 contains 14 residues. CDR1 is SQVTM and CDR2 is ANQGSEA in the germline V gene. V lost 0 bases and J lost 4, with 12 bases in between. CDR3 loop: CSVEEGGQPYGYTF. DNA for the CDR3: TGCAGCGTTGAAGAAGGTGGACAGCCCTATGGCTACACCTTC.

This sequence joins TRBV7-2 and TRBJ2-3; D unclear. V was cut by 3 bases and J by 2 bases, with 6 bases left in between. The CDR3 sequence is 13 residues long. Germline lookup yields CDR1 SGHTA and CDR2 FQGNSA. CDR3 residues: CASSFQITDTQYF. CDR3 DNA: TGTGCCAGCAGCTTTCAGATCACAGATACGCAGTATTTT.

The chain couples TRBV6-4 to TRBJ2-7; TRBD1 agrees at 9 bases. The germline V gene encodes CDR1 MRHNA and CDR2 SNTAGT. With V trimmed by 7 bases and J by 0 bases, 4 bases remained unmatched. This CDR3 has 14 residues. The CDR3 sequence is CASKPGQGSYEQYF. CDR3 in DNA: TGTGCCAGCAAGCCGGGACAGGGCTCCTACGAGCAGTACTTC.

J is TRBJ2-7 and V is TRBV28, with D possibly being TRBD1 (6 bases). The V gene's germline CDR1 is MDHEN and CDR2 SYDVKM. V was trimmed by 5 bases and J by 3 bases, leaving 23 bases between them. This CDR3 spans 17 amino acids. In DNA form, the CDR3 reads TGTGCCAGCAGTCCCCTCCGGGGACACGCATACGGCTACGAGCAGTACTTC. Protein: CASSPLRGHAYGYEQYF.

The J gene is TRBJ1-2, the V gene TRBV28, with D possibly being TRBD1 (6 bases). Germline V gene data show CDR1 as MDHEN and CDR2 as SYDVKM. V gave up 3 bases and J gave up 4 bases, with 9 bases separating them. This CDR3 region has 13 residues. The CDR3 DNA reads as TGTGCCAGCAGTTTGCCAGGGGCCTATGGCTACACCTTC. It is translated as CASSLPGAYGYTF.

The chain recombines TRBV6-2 or TRBV6-3 with TRBJ2-3; D is possibly TRBD2 (6 bases). Germline V gene sequence: CDR1 MNHEY, CDR2 SVGEGT. The CDR3 runs 17 residues. V lost 6 bases to trimming and J lost 0 bases, with 19 bases between them. Written as DNA, the CDR3 is TGTGCCAGCAGCCCCTTTGGAGGGTCCGAAAGCACAGATACGCAGTATTTT. It specifies CASSPFGGSESTDTQYF.

This clone appeared a single time. The V and J genes are TRBV7-9 and TRBJ1-2, with D perhaps TRBD1 (5 bases). V lost 4 bases and J 2 bases, leaving 11 bases between the germline ends. CDR3 size: 14 residues. Per germline, CDR1 SEHNR and CDR2 FQNEAQ (reference sequence). The CDR3 sequence: CASSSWDGNYGYTF. The CDR3 DNA is TGTGCCAGCAGCTCGTGGGACGGCAACTATGGCTACACCTTC.

The chain couples TRBV18 to TRBJ1-1; D perhaps matches TRBD1 (6 bases). Germline assignment: CDR1 KGHSH and CDR2 LQKENI. V gave up 6 bases and J gave up 1 base, with 9 bases separating them. The CDR3 runs to 13 residues. CDR3 nucleotides: TGTGCCAGCTCCAGGACAGCGAACACTGAAGCTTTCTTT. Translated: CASSRTANTEAFF.

The chain combines TRBV14 with TRBJ2-1; TRBD1 or TRBD2 may be the D gene (6 bases each). Germline CDR1 SGHDN, CDR2 FVKESK. This CDR3 has 14 amino acids. Between the trimmed V and J ends, which lost 4 bases and 9 bases, there was a span of 16 bases. In DNA, the CDR3 is TGTGCCAGCAGCCCGTCAGCCGGGGGCACTGAGCAGTTCTTC. Amino acids: CASSPSAGGTEQFF. Drawing the rest from reference TRBV14 and TRBJ2-1, the complete variable domain is EAGVTQFPSHSVIEKGQTVTLRCDPISGHDNLYWYRRVMGKEIKFLLHFVKESKQDESGMPNNRFLAERTGGTYSTLKVQPAELEDSGVYFCASSPSAGGTEQFFGPGTRLTVL.

This clone was counted a few times. The V and J genes are TRBV13 and TRBJ2-5; the match to TRBD2 covers 14 bases. V shed 3 bases and J 1 base; nucleotides not matched to a gene: 1. Looked up from germline, CDR1 is PRHDT and CDR2 is FYEKMQ (reference sequence). The CDR3 sequence is 16 residues long. The CDR3 here is CASSLTSGGVQETQYF. Here the CDR3 DNA reads TGTGCCAGCAGCTTGACTAGCGGGGGGGTCCAAGAGACCCAGTACTTC.

This chain uses TRBV9 with TRBJ2-5, with D hard to call. V dropped 0 bases and J dropped 5 bases, with 14 bases sitting between them. The germline V gene encodes CDR1 SGDLS and CDR2 YYNGEE. The CDR3 contains 15 residues. CDR3 protein: CASSVVGSQMETQYF. CDR3 DNA sequence: TGTGCCAGCAGCGTAGTAGGCTCCCAAATGGAGACCCAGTACTTC.

The chain links TRBV27 to TRBJ1-1; D is unresolved. CDR1 MNHEY and CDR2 SMNVEV come from the germline V gene (reference sequence). V was trimmed by 5 bases and J by 2 bases, leaving 12 bases between them. This CDR3 is built from 14 residues. CDR3 region: CASSRSRANTEAFF. The DNA of the CDR3 is TGTGCCAGCAGTCGCAGTAGGGCCAACACTGAAGCTTTCTTT.

Only a few counts were recorded for this clone. The chain uses TRBV5-1 and TRBJ2-2; 12 positions agree with TRBD1. After removal of 5 bases from V and 7 bases from J, the junction contained 9 bases not matched to a gene. In germline, CDR1 is SGHRS, CDR2 YFSETQ. The CDR3 runs to 16 residues. This CDR3 is CASRWRDRGLIGELFF. As DNA, the CDR3 is TGCGCCAGCAGGTGGAGGGACAGGGGGCTGATCGGGGAGCTGTTTTTT.

This chain uses TRBV18 with TRBJ1-2, with 7 nucleotides matching TRBD1. The CDR3 extends over 16 amino acids. The ends lost 3 bases at V and 2 bases at J; junction bases unmatched: 9. CDR1 and CDR2 (germline): KGHSH, LQKENI. The CDR3 loop is CASSPIEGQLNYGYTF. In DNA, the CDR3 is TGTGCCAGCTCACCTATTGAGGGACAGCTAAACTATGGCTACACCTTC. Full variable domain (rest looked up from reference TRBV18 and TRBJ1-2): NAGVMQNPRHLVRRRGQEARLRCSPMKGHSHVYWYRQLPEEGLKFMVYLQKENIIDESGMPKERFSAEFPKEGPSILRIQQVVRGDSAAYFCASSPIEGQLNYGYTFGSGTRLTVV.

This clone was found once. The chain has TRBV30 and TRBJ1-5; 9 bases are shared with TRBD1. The junction had 17 bases not matched to a gene; V was cut back by 4 bases and J by 7 bases. The length of the CDR3 is 17 residues. In germline, CDR1 is GTSNPN, CDR2 SVGIG (reference sequence). The CDR3 spells CAWKALSDRGIKQPQHF. DNA of the CDR3: TGTGCCTGGAAGGCGTTATCAGACAGGGGGATCAAGCAGCCCCAGCATTTT.

The rearrangement uses TRBV9 and TRBJ1-2; TRBD1 agrees at 7 bases. Per germline, CDR1 SGDLS and CDR2 YYNGEE. The junction had 4 bases not matched to a gene; V was cut back by 3 bases and J by 2 bases. This CDR3 is 14 amino acids long. CDR3 in DNA: TGTGCCAGCAGCGGACAGGGCAAGAACTATGGCTACACCTTC. Encoded protein: CASSGQGKNYGYTF.